A selection of T cell receptor beta chains follows, all from one sample in a study of shared clonotypes between healthy human individuals. Data came from immunoSEQ multiplex PCR; TCRdb stores just in-frame clones and leaves some out. The sample has millions of clones; just under 95% are singletons. The sequencing sample was made of naive CD8+ T cells sorted from blood. The source is a man aged 18 to 30 in good health. CDR3s include the opening cysteine and the closing phenylalanine or tryptophan. Fields, in order: J gene, D gene, clone size, V gene, CDR3 protein, CDR3 DNA. D genes are given only for firm matches. Rows give clone size only sometimes, using once, few, many, or a class for an expanded clone.

TRBJ1-5 . . TRBV15 CATSIGLNQPQHF TGTGCCACCAGCATAGGACTTAATCAGCCCCAGCATTTT
TRBJ2-1 . . TRBV7-8 CASSLPGSVDEQFF TGTGCCAGCAGCTTACCAGGATCCGTTGATGAGCAGTTCTTC
TRBJ1-2 . once TRBV19 CASGSLDGYTF TGTGCCAGTGGGTCGCTGGATGGCTACACCTTC
TRBJ1-5 TRBD1 . TRBV11-2 CASSLTGEGDQPQHF TGTGCCAGCAGCTTAACAGGGGAGGGAGATCAGCCCCAGCATTTT
TRBJ2-7 . . TRBV2 CASGRAYEQYF TGTGCCAGCGGGCGGGCCTACGAGCAGTACTTC
TRBJ2-7 TRBD2 . TRBV15 CATSRSSGGRYEQYF TGTGCCACCAGCAGATCTAGCGGGGGAAGATACGAGCAGTACTTC
TRBJ2-2 . . TRBV2 CASKGTGELFF TGTGCCAGCAAAGGCACCGGGGAGCTGTTTTTT
TRBJ1-2 TRBD1 . TRBV4-1 CASSPKDRGGYGYTF TGCGCCAGCAGTCCAAAAGACAGGGGAGGGTATGGCTACACCTTC
TRBJ1-2 . . TRBV4-1 CASSQVQSLNYGYTF TGCGCCAGCAGCCAAGTGCAGTCGTTGAACTATGGCTACACCTTC
TRBJ1-3 . . TRBV11-2 CASSLTGTYSGNTIYF TGTGCCAGCAGCTTGACAGGAACCTACTCTGGAAACACCATATATTTT
TRBJ2-7 TRBD1 once TRBV5-4 CASSLGQGLYEQYF TGTGCCAGCAGCTTAGGACAGGGCCTCTACGAGCAGTACTTC
TRBJ2-2 . . TRBV7-9 CASSLAETSWSTGELFF TGTGCCAGCAGCTTAGCCGAGACTAGTTGGAGCACCGGGGAGCTGTTTTTT
TRBJ2-7 TRBD2 . TRBV2 CASRWTSGDYEQYF TGTGCCAGCAGGTGGACTAGCGGGGACTACGAGCAGTACTTC
TRBJ2-7 TRBD1 . TRBV29-1 CSASRDRDLYEQYF TGCAGCGCGTCCCGGGACAGGGACTTATACGAGCAGTACTTC
TRBJ1-1 . . TRBV5-6 CASSLIAGLNTEAFF TGTGCCAGCAGCTTGATTGCTGGGCTAAACACTGAAGCTTTCTTT
TRBJ1-2 . . TRBV28 CATRLTRQGKGYTF TGTGCCACCCGTCTCACCCGGCAGGGGAAGGGCTACACCTTC
TRBJ2-7 . . TRBV5-4 CASSLDGSHLSYEQYF TGTGCCAGCAGCTTGGATGGCAGCCATCTTTCCTACGAGCAGTACTTC
TRBJ2-5 TRBD1 once TRBV6-1 CASSDYRGRQGTQYF TGTGCCAGCAGTGACTACAGGGGGCGTCAGGGGACCCAGTACTTC
TRBJ2-5 . once TRBV2 CASELGSEYF TGTGCCAGCGAATTAGGGTCAGAGTACTTC
TRBJ1-4 . . TRBV29-1 CSAQGSNEKLFF TGCAGCGCCCAGGGAAGTAATGAAAAACTGTTTTTT
TRBJ2-2 . . TRBV9 CASSVALLSNTGELFF TGTGCCAGCAGCGTAGCCCTCCTCTCAAACACCGGGGAGCTGTTTTTT
TRBJ2-7 . once TRBV28 CASSLSQEAYEQYF TGTGCCAGCAGCCTATCGCAGGAGGCCTACGAGCAGTACTTC
TRBJ1-2 . once TRBV30 CAWRVGHSYGYTF TGTGCCTGGAGGGTAGGACACAGCTATGGCTACACCTTC
TRBJ2-6 . . TRBV9 CASSVARYSGANVLTF TGTGCCAGCAGCGTAGCTAGGTACTCTGGGGCCAACGTCCTGACTTTC
TRBJ2-1 . . TRBV5-4 CASSLGVGSPNEQFF TGTGCCAGCAGCTTGGGAGTAGGAAGCCCCAATGAGCAGTTCTTC
TRBJ2-7 TRBD2 . TRBV6-5 CASSYSSGGAAYEQYF TGTGCCAGCAGTTACTCTAGCGGGGGGGCCGCCTACGAGCAGTACTTC
TRBJ1-2 . . TRBV28 CASRLGQIYGYTF TGTGCCAGCAGACTTGGACAGATCTATGGCTACACCTTC
TRBJ2-7 TRBD1 . TRBV27 CASSLLPGQGFYEQYF TGTGCCAGCAGTCTTCTTCCGGGACAGGGATTTTACGAGCAGTACTTC
TRBJ2-5 TRBD2 . TRBV11-2 CASSPWTSGKQETQYF TGTGCCAGCAGCCCGTGGACTAGCGGGAAACAAGAGACCCAGTACTTC
TRBJ1-4 TRBD1 . TRBV7-9 CASSLVQGADEKLFF TGTGCCAGCAGCTTAGTACAGGGGGCCGATGAAAAACTGTTTTTT
TRBJ1-6 . . TRBV7-8 CASSSLRTYNSPLHF TGTGCCAGCAGCTCGCTGCGAACCTATAATTCACCCCTCCACTTT
TRBJ2-7 . . TRBV6-5 CASSATASSSYEQYF TGTGCCAGCAGTGCGACAGCCAGCAGCTCCTACGAGCAGTACTTC
TRBJ1-5 . . TRBV13 CASSQAPVNQPQHF TGTGCCAGCAGCCAGGCCCCAGTAAATCAGCCCCAGCATTTT
TRBJ1-4 . . TRBV19 CASSPMPGEREKLFF TGTGCCAGTAGTCCCATGCCAGGGGAACGAGAAAAACTGTTTTTT
TRBJ2-3 . . TRBV21-1 CASSFRMGSARSSDTQYF TGTGCCAGCAGCTTCCGGATGGGTAGCGCCAGGAGTTCAGATACGCAGTATTTT
TRBJ2-7 TRBD2 . TRBV10-3 CAISEPDWTSGHEQYF TGTGCCATCAGTGAGCCCGACTGGACTAGCGGGCACGAGCAGTACTTC
TRBJ2-1 . . TRBV11-2 CASSTRGGGEQFF TGTGCCAGCAGCACCCGCGGGGGCGGGGAGCAGTTCTTC
TRBJ2-7 . few TRBV4-1 CASSQSPVYEQYF TGCGCCAGCAGCCAATCCCCTGTCTACGAGCAGTACTTC
TRBJ2-1 . . TRBV28 CASSLVQEQFF TGTGCCAGTAGCTTAGTGCAGGAGCAGTTCTTC
TRBJ2-1 TRBD2 . TRBV5-5 CASSATSASSYNEQFF TGTGCCAGCAGCGCCACTAGCGCGAGCTCCTACAATGAGCAGTTCTTC
TRBJ2-4 TRBD1 once TRBV28 CASSRDRPLNIQYF TGTGCCAGCAGTAGGGACAGGCCATTGAACATTCAGTACTTC
TRBJ1-6 . . TRBV27 CASSLYQGTNSPLHF TGTGCCAGCAGTTTATATCAGGGGACCAATTCACCCCTCCACTTT
TRBJ2-2 . . TRBV7-9 CASSSTPANTGELFF TGTGCCAGCAGCTCCACGCCCGCGAACACCGGGGAGCTGTTTTTT
TRBJ1-6 . . TRBV9 CASSVSQDNSPLHF TGTGCCAGCAGCGTAAGTCAAGATAATTCACCCCTCCACTTT
TRBJ1-1 . . TRBV4-1 CASSQTRLMMAEAFF TGCGCCAGCAGCCAAACGCGGCTAATGATGGCTGAAGCTTTCTTT
TRBJ2-3 TRBD1 . TRBV10-3 CAAESGQLTDTQYF TGTGCCGCCGAGTCGGGACAGCTCACAGATACGCAGTATTTT
TRBJ2-3 . . TRBV28 CASSLYSSTDTQYF TGTGCCAGCAGTTTATATAGCAGCACAGATACGCAGTATTTT
TRBJ2-7 TRBD2 . TRBV19 CASSMGGGHYEQYF TGTGCCAGTAGTATGGGCGGGGGGCACTACGAGCAGTACTTC
TRBJ2-1 TRBD1 . TRBV27 CASTATGGLELVSSYNEQFF TGTGCCAGCACCGCCACAGGGGGCCTAGAATTGGTAAGCTCCTACAATGAGCAGTTCTTC
TRBJ1-2 . . TRBV7-9 CASSLALGQNYGYTF TGTGCCAGCAGCTTAGCGCTAGGGCAGAACTATGGCTACACCTTC
TRBJ2-1 . . TRBV18 CASSFTPEHNEQFF TGTGCCAGCTCCTTCACTCCTGAACACAATGAGCAGTTCTTC
TRBJ1-1 TRBD1 . TRBV19 CASSIGTGAEYTEAFF TGTGCCAGTAGTATAGGCACAGGGGCGGAGTACACTGAAGCTTTCTTT
TRBJ1-2 TRBD1 . TRBV29-1 CSVDGDRDYGYTF TGCAGCGTTGATGGGGACAGGGACTATGGCTACACCTTC
TRBJ1-5 TRBD1 . TRBV10-3 CAISPGTGNQPQHF TGTGCCATCAGTCCCGGGACAGGGAATCAGCCCCAGCATTTT
TRBJ2-7 TRBD2 . TRBV7-9 CASSPRLAEIQADEQYF TGTGCCAGCAGCCCAAGACTAGCGGAAATCCAAGCTGACGAGCAGTACTTC
TRBJ2-7 TRBD1 . TRBV29-1 CSAYGTGGAYEQYF TGCAGCGCATACGGGACAGGGGGGGCCTACGAGCAGTACTTC
TRBJ2-1 . . TRBV7-2 CASSLSSAIYNEQFF TGTGCCAGCAGCTTGAGTAGCGCGATTTACAATGAGCAGTTCTTC
TRBJ2-1 TRBD2 . TRBV7-8 CASSPAAAGLKGEQFF TGTGCCAGCAGCCCCGCTGCAGCGGGATTGAAGGGTGAGCAGTTCTTC
TRBJ2-3 TRBD1 . TRBV6-6 CASSLLGQSYTDTQYF TGTGCCAGCAGTTTATTGGGACAGTCCTACACAGATACGCAGTATTTT
TRBJ2-1 . once TRBV19 CASRERISSYNEQFF TGTGCCAGTAGGGAGCGGATAAGCTCCTACAATGAGCAGTTCTTC